The following is a T cell receptor (beta chain) sequence with its context. What antigen it recognizes has not been identified. The input lacks base qualities; no much larger clone sits a single base away. The sample is drawn from a study of cytomegalovirus exposure and HLA in healthy donors listed by TCRdb under 2017. Turning to the overall study: According to an earlier analysis of around 600 of the donors, about 179 million T cells yielded roughly 110 million unique TCR beta sequences and approximately 300 Gb of sequence data. High-throughput TCR immunosequencing, statistical association of individual TCRs with disease status, and machine learning were combined to predict cytomegalovirus infection status. A later genetic analysis used genome-wide SNP genotypes for about three fifths of the 666 donors, treating that subset as a discovery cohort. In a later analysis, previously published TCR beta repertoires from 550 to 750 donors were re-analyzed and high-resolution HLA genotyping was added so that TCR occurrence patterns could be studied. Among the roughly 400 genotyped donors, around 81% belonged to the genetic ancestry cluster associated with self-reported Caucasian donors. All discovery cohort repertoires had been generated using a single sequencing platform. The study was designed to test whether signatures of past pathogen exposure could be identified by cataloging public T cell receptors. Besides the first cohort of 666 subjects, a separate validation cohort made up of roughly 120 different subjects was used. Donor age, sex, ethnicity and CMV serostatus were compiled together with the repertoire data. Because of strong linkage in the cohort, roughly five DR-DQ haplotypes were treated as single units for association and clustering. HLA typing covered class I and class II loci at four-digit resolution. The study used immunosequencing to profile the T cell repertoires of several hundred subjects and linked those repertoires to cytomegalovirus serostatus. An early release covering some 640 HLA-typed donors comprised about 300 gigabases of sequencing data and 65 million to 100 million unique TCR sequences. Rather than drawing on any new phenotypic data, the later analysis identified candidate immune exposures from TCR beta sequences and the way those sequences occurred across donors. In an earlier analysis of 550 to 700 of the donors, high-throughput TCR beta sequencing was used to judge whether each TCR beta V gene segment behaved as functional or pseudogenic. The number of typed donors differed by locus: 629-630 for A, B, C, DRB1 and DQB1; approximately 520 for DQA1; 606 for DPA1; and around 450 for DPB1. Among 350 to 400 genotyped donors of the cohort, an average of about 240,000 unique TCR beta nucleotide sequences were sequenced per donor, around 20% of them non-productive. Results the study describes overall, beyond this receptor: The presence/absence analyses assumed that sequencing depth was roughly uniform across donors, and that assumption may not be true. HLA typing was unavailable for some donors at each locus, so association tests used only the typed subset. In vitro tests confirmed that three of the cytomegalovirus-associated TCR beta chains recognize cytomegalovirus antigens. A later analysis associated about 17,000 TCR beta sequences with specific HLA alleles at a false discovery rate of 0.05. The classifier was reported to diagnose cytomegalovirus status with high specificity and sensitivity in both the original cohort and the validation cohort. An earlier analysis of roughly 570 of the donors showed that most TCR beta V segments appeared in productive rearrangements either about 87% or about 30% of the time, which broadly matched IMGT annotations. In a later analysis, HLA-associated TCR beta chains were found to be more clonally expanded and to have lower generation probabilities than equally common non-associated chains. Strong co-occurrence of HLA alleles, especially DR and DQ, made assigning TCR associations to individual alleles difficult. A later genetic analysis reported fewer N-insertions in productive TCRs among donors in an Asian-associated ancestry cluster than the roughly 700-donor mean. Most TCR sequences were observed very rarely across donors, whereas some public TCRs were present in many individuals. In a later analysis, most CMV-associated TCR beta chains were found to appear HLA-restricted, with HLA associations seemingly driven largely by CMV exposure. Some IMGT-functional V segments, including TRBV6-2 and TRBV6-3, could not be distinguished by the 87-base-pair reads and were therefore excluded. A cluster of highly shared sequence variants was judged likely to be a technical artifact of the sequencing pipeline. It was suggested by the authors that the approach could potentially be generalized to other disease states and immunological phenotypes. The earlier analysis of about 600 of the donors excluded some 15 rarely observed V segments, including chromosome 9 orphons, because counts were too low. Linkage disequilibrium might explain the correlated functional status among segregating V segments, but an unknown experimental factor could not be excluded. In the study, 150 to 200 TCR beta chains were listed as associated with cytomegalovirus. In a later genetic analysis, a missense DCLRE1C variant was associated with V-gene and J-gene trimming of TCR beta chains, and the association was replicated in an independent cohort. CMV serostatus was the only immune exposure information available for the cohort. A later analysis found that TCR association rates varied across HLA loci, with DRB1 alleles showing the most associated TCRs and HLA-C alleles the fewest. The cohort was sequenced for TCR beta chains only, and without alpha or paired-chain data the features that could be detected were limited. A further reported finding was that TCR beta sequences accurately predicted the HLA-A and HLA-B alleles for most subjects in the first cohort. According to a later analysis, parvovirus B19, influenza, CMV and Epstein-Barr virus appeared linked to several top co-occurrence clusters.

Library preparation employed the immunoSEQ multiplex PCR assay. For the multiplex PCR, a mixture combining 60 forward primers for TCR Vbeta segments and 13 reverse primers for TCR Jbeta segments was used. A multiplex PCR assay on genomic DNA amplified the CDR3 region of rearranged TCR beta genes. Amplified TCR beta libraries were sequenced as 87-base-pair reads on the Illumina HiSeq System. On the authors' methods: A later analysis tallied tens of millions of unique TCR beta chains across the 666 repertoires, and about 12 million of those chains were shared by two or more donors. Raw reads were error-corrected and collapsed into unique sequences by a nearest-neighbor algorithm in which closely related sequences were merged to remove PCR and sequencing errors. To assign V, D and J gene segments, CDR3 sequences were aligned to IMGT reference sequences. For a sequence to be retained, a match of at least six nucleotides to both a V gene segment and a J gene segment was required. A rearrangement counted as productive if the CDR3 had no stop codons and remained in frame with V and J, and every other rearrangement counted as non-productive. CDR3 was defined by IMGT convention, running from the second conserved V-encoded cysteine to the conserved J-encoded phenylalanine. In an earlier analysis of around 570 of the donors, sequences lacking an unambiguous match to a single V gene segment were excluded. In an earlier analysis of about 590 of the donors, a V segment was called functional when productive rearrangements were above 56.7%, and segregating when the standard deviation between donors exceeded 5%. A statistical classification framework was built for diagnosing cytomegalovirus status from the catalog of TCR beta chain sequences. In a later analysis, TCR nucleotide sequences were compared against IMGT/GENE-DB human TR gene sequences so that V and J genes could be assigned. Using the TCRdist pipeline, a later analysis assigned CDR3 sequences along with most-parsimonious VDJ recombination scenarios. In a later analysis, each TCR beta chain was defined by its CDR3 amino acid sequence together with its V-gene family, and reads lacking a unique V-gene family were excluded. A later analysis removed several hundred highly shared, low-generation-probability nucleotide sequences to deal with suspected cross-contamination and a sequencing artifact. For each public chain, a later analysis derived a clonal expansion index from normalized ranks of inferred template counts within each repertoire. Generation probabilities in a later analysis came from a VDJ recombination model fitted to out-of-frame rearrangements, and those results were checked against IGoR. In a later analysis, TCR-TCR, TCR-HLA and TCR-CMV co-occurrence was scored with hypergeometric tests, and a repertoire-size bias correction was applied to TCR pairs. A later analysis estimated false discovery rates by permuting HLA or CMV assignments 20 times. A later analysis grouped co-occurring TCRs with DBSCAN, adding TCRdist sequence similarity when clustering within HLA-allele-positive subsets. Repertoires with fewer than 30,000 or more than 120,000 public chains, plus five repertoires with anomalous nucleotide sharing, were excluded from co-occurrence clustering. TCRdb mirrors the immuneACCESS table, restricted to in-frame sequences. Some clones are absent from its copies; in checked studies, under half trace to an unresolved V gene, and the reason for the others is unknown. V and J calls and clone size are given by that table; D and trimming were obtained from the DNA. The sample includes about 120,000 clones, with about 68% observed a single time. Of the sample, 3% to 4.5% falls within the top ten clones.

Reading from cysteine to phenylalanine, the CDR3 counts 15 amino acids. Of the read, only the CDR3 DNA is kept; its 45 bases are in frame from base 1. V is cut by 6 bases and J by 5 bases, and the space between the germline ends is 19 bases. Based on the germline V gene, the CDR1 and CDR2 sequences are KGHSH and LQKENI. The cohort comprised around 700 healthy bone marrow donors. All cohort members were sampled while nominally healthy, although unrecorded immune exposures were likely present. The donor was CMV seropositive and was included in the group of 289 seropositive cohort members. Every donor gave a peripheral blood sample, and the peripheral blood mononuclear cells from that sample were used for TCR beta sequencing. The Qiagen DNeasy Blood Extraction Kit was used to extract genomic DNA from the blood cell samples.

This sequence originates from a man aged 35 to 55 in good health and CMV-seropositive. Sequenced: PBMCs. The chain uses TRBV18 and TRBJ1-1; perhaps TRBD1 is the D gene, with 5 bases matching. The base sequence is TGTGCCAGCTCTAACCGGGACGGGAGGCGTACTGAAGCTTTCTTT. Translated, it reads CASSNRDGRRTEAFF.